Shown below are 32 T cell receptor beta chains from a single sample sequenced in a study of blood T cells in healthy people across ages. The authors ran a second PCR of roughly 6 to 12 cycles using a sample-barcoded 5' primer and a J-beta primer mix. From the 5' RACE reads, TCRdb called clonotypes with MiXCR, one entry per CDR3 protein. Among 2 million or so distinct CDR3 sequences listed, around half were seen once. Sequencing was done on a sample of blood. These receptor sequences come from a woman in her thirties or forties in good health.

To note about this clonotype: One junction end does not reproduce the germline sequence, and a read error may be involved. The V gene is TRBV20-1, the J gene TRBJ2-6, with TRBD2 matching 8 bases. The length of the CDR3 is 15 residues. The germline V gene has CDR1 DFQATT and CDR2 SNEGSKA (reference sequence). The CDR3 is CSASASGFGANALTF. Here the CDR3 DNA reads TGCAGTGCTAGTGCTAGCGGGTTTGGGGCCAACGCCCTGACTTTC.

In its sample, this clonotype was seen a few times. The CDR3: CSARAPRVEKLFF. The CDR3 DNA is TGCAGTGCTAGAGCCCCAAGGGTTGAAAAACTGTTTTTT. The rearrangement joins TRBV20-1 to TRBJ1-4; D uncertain. CDR1 DFQATT and CDR2 SNEGSKA come from the germline V gene (reference sequence). This CDR3 spans 13 amino acids. The V gene lost 1 base and the J gene lost 7 bases, with 10 bases spanning the gap.

Turning to this clonotype: A read error may produce the germline difference seen at one junction end. This sequence joins TRBV4-3 and TRBJ2-3; TRBD2 is a possible D gene (6 bases). Germline loops: CDR1 LGHNA, CDR2 YSLEER. The CDR3 has 16 residues. The CDR3 sequence is CASGQDSGGTTDTQYF. The CDR3 DNA sequence: TGCGCCAGCGGCCAAGATTCCGGGGGAACCACAGATACGCAGTATTTT.

This clonotype showed up just a few times. The genes are TRBV7-2 and TRBJ2-3; the match to TRBD2 covers 15 bases. Germline V gene sequence: CDR1 SGHTA, CDR2 FQGNSA. J was trimmed by 3 bases and V by 0 bases; bases with no gene match: 4. The CDR3 sequence is 18 residues long. CDR3 sequence: CASSLAGLAGGRTDTQYF. CDR3 bases: TGTGCCAGCAGCTTAGCCGGACTAGCGGGGGGGAGAACAGATACGCAGTATTTT.

The chain uses TRBV12-3 or TRBV12-4 and TRBJ2-5; 11 bases map to TRBD2. The CDR3 totals 17 residues. V was clipped by 5 bases and J by 11 bases; unmatched bases: 19. CDR3 in DNA: TGTGCCAGCAGTCCCTATAGCGGGGGGGCCCTCTACAATGAGCAGTACTTC. Translated: CASSPYSGGALYNEQYF.

V is TRBV10-3 and J is TRBJ2-1; TRBD1 aligns across 8 bases. Germline CDR1 is ENHRY and CDR2 is SYGVKD. This CDR3 region has 14 residues. The J segment lost 6 bases and the V segment lost 4 bases, leaving 5 bases of the junction unmatched. CDR3 loop: CAISGQGAVNEQFF. CDR3 DNA sequence: TGTGCCATCAGTGGGCAGGGGGCCGTCAATGAGCAGTTCTTC.

The chain combines TRBV6-6 with TRBJ1-5, with a weak D call TRBD1 (6 bases). The germline CDR1 and CDR2 sequences are MNHNY and SVGAGI (reference sequence). CDR3 length: 15 residues. The V end lost 0 bases, the J end lost 7 bases, and 13 bases lay between the germline ends. The CDR3 sequence: CASSYSGQQKQPQHF. CDR3 nucleotides: TGTGCCAGCAGTTACTCAGGACAGCAAAAACAGCCCCAGCATTTT.

V usage is TRBV12-3 or TRBV12-4 and J usage is TRBJ2-1, with D possibly being TRBD1 (5 bases). The CDR3 spans 11 residues. V lost 7 bases and J 9 bases, leaving 10 bases between the germline ends. CDR3 coding DNA: TGTGCCAGCACCGTCCAGGGTGAGCAGTTCTTC. Translating it yields CASTVQGEQFF.

The chain has TRBV27 and TRBJ2-6; unclear D gene. This CDR3 has 17 amino acids. V lost 2 bases, J lost 0 bases, and 11 bases lay in between. Germline V gene sequence: CDR1 MNHEY, CDR2 SMNVEV (reference sequence). The CDR3 DNA sequence: TGTGCCAGCAGTTTAAGCCTGATAAACTCTGGGGCCAACGTCCTGACTTTC. Protein product: CASSLSLINSGANVLTF.

The chain is built from TRBV28 and TRBJ1-2; weak D call: TRBD1 (6 bases). The CDR3 has 15 residues. Per germline, CDR1 MDHEN and CDR2 SYDVKM. V dropped 6 bases and J dropped 2 bases, with 16 bases sitting between them. The CDR3 protein is CASSRDRFFNYGYTF. CDR3 nucleotide sequence: TGTGCCAGCAGCCGAGACAGGTTTTTCAACTATGGCTACACCTTC.

In its sample, this clonotype was seen a few times. The chain recombines TRBV27 with TRBJ2-7, with D perhaps TRBD2 (6 bases). Germline assignment: CDR1 MNHEY and CDR2 SMNVEV (reference sequence). The CDR3 extends over 13 amino acids. V shed 5 bases and J shed 5 bases, with 13 bases lying between them. CDR3 loop: CASSLLTSDEQYF. CDR3 DNA: TGTGCCAGCAGTCTATTGACTAGTGACGAGCAGTACTTC.

J is TRBJ2-1 and V is TRBV4-3; D perhaps matches TRBD1 (5 bases). Germline values: CDR1 LGHNA, CDR2 YSLEER. CDR3 length: 20 residues. Trimming took off 1 base at V and 0 bases at J, with 22 bases between the two ends. The CDR3 coding sequence is TGCGCCAGCAGCCAAGGATCGAGACAGTCTTTTCTTAGCTCCTACAATGAGCAGTTCTTC. Residues: CASSQGSRQSFLSSYNEQFF.

The chain has TRBV4-2 and TRBJ1-2, with a possible D match to TRBD1 (6 bases). This CDR3 is built from 15 residues. V lost 0 bases to trimming and J lost 7 bases, with 15 bases between them. In germline, CDR1 is LGHNA, CDR2 YNFKEQ. The CDR3 DNA follows: TGTGCCAGCAGCCAAGATCCAGGGGCGGTTGGTGGCTACACCTTC. Translation gives CASSQDPGAVGGYTF.

The chain couples TRBV7-2 to TRBJ2-5; 9 positions match TRBD1. V dropped 5 bases and J dropped 6; count of bases not matched to a gene: 7. Germline V gene lookup returns CDR1 SGHTA and CDR2 FQGNSA. CDR3 length equals 14 residues. This CDR3 is CASSLTGGRKTQYF. The CDR3 coding sequence is TGTGCCAGCAGCCTGACAGGGGGGAGAAAGACCCAGTACTTC.

This chain links TRBV4-1 with TRBJ2-1, with 14 bases lining up with TRBD2. In germline, CDR1 is MGHRA, CDR2 YSYEKL. This CDR3 is built from 17 residues. V lost 2 bases to trimming and J lost 8 bases; unmatched junction nucleotides: 8. As DNA, the CDR3 is TGCGCCAGCAGCCAACCCCGACTAGCGGGGGGGCGTGATGAGCAGTTCTTC. As protein: CASSQPRLAGGRDEQFF.

The chain employs TRBV10-3 and TRBJ2-4; D is possibly TRBD1 (5 bases). Between the trimmed V and J ends, which lost 4 bases and 8 bases, there was a span of 9 bases. The CDR3 has 12 residues. Germline CDR1 ENHRY, CDR2 SYGVKD. CDR3 residues: CAISGGRDIQYF. In DNA, the CDR3 is TGTGCCATCAGTGGGGGCCGGGACATTCAGTACTTC.

This clonotype appeared a single time. This rearrangement joins TRBV20-1 to TRBJ2-4; the D gene is possibly TRBD1 (6 bases). The end of the DNA aligns better with TRBJ2-7, so the J call may be wrong. Germline V gives CDR1 DFQATT, CDR2 SNEGSKA (reference sequence). There are 13 residues in the CDR3. In nucleotides, the CDR3 is TGCAGTGCTGATAAACAGGGAATTGGCGAGCAGTACTTC. Protein sequence: CSADKQGIGEQYF.

V and J are TRBV13 and TRBJ2-1; perhaps TRBD1 as D (6 bases). Trimming left V 8 bases short and J 6 bases short, with 14 bases between. The CDR3 length is 13 residues. Germline CDR1 reads PRHDT; CDR2 reads FYEKMQ (reference sequence). The CDR3 DNA sequence: TGTGCCAGCTCTGGACAGCGAGTCAATGAGCAGTTCTTC. Translated: CASSGQRVNEQFF.

The genes are TRBV10-3 and TRBJ1-1; D may be TRBD1 (6 bases). Trimming removed 0 bases at V and 1 base at J, with 15 bases between. Germline V gene lookup returns CDR1 ENHRY and CDR2 SYGVKD. The CDR3 loop spans 17 amino acids. Written as DNA, the CDR3 is TGTGCCATCAGTGAGTCGCCTCTCGGACAGAGGAACACTGAAGCTTTCTTT. This sequence encodes CAISESPLGQRNTEAFF.

This clonotype was picked up a small number of times. The rearrangement uses TRBV5-1 and TRBJ2-6; 9 nucleotides agree with TRBD1. The V gene's germline CDR1 is SGHRS and CDR2 YFSETQ. The V gene end was trimmed by 0 bases and the J gene end by 2 bases; junction bases not matched to a gene: 15. The CDR3 is 21 residues long. The CDR3 is CASSLEGQGLFPTAGANVLTF. In nucleotides, the CDR3 is TGCGCCAGCAGCTTGGAGGGACAGGGCCTATTCCCCACCGCTGGGGCCAACGTCCTGACTTTC.

This chain uses TRBV5-8 with TRBJ1-6; D remains unclear. Germline CDR1 reads SGHTS; CDR2 reads YDEGEE. The CDR3 contains 17 residues. V was cut by 2 bases and J by 8 bases, with 20 bases left in between. The CDR3 DNA follows: TGTGCCAGCAGCTTCGGAGGCCGGCTCCTAGCGGATTCACCCCTCCACTTT. This gives the protein CASSFGGRLLADSPLHF.

The chain recombines TRBV6-2 or TRBV6-3 with TRBJ2-1, with D hard to call. This CDR3 has 13 residues. V was pared by 1 base and J by 6 bases, with 7 bases between. Germline CDR1 MNHEY, CDR2 SVGEGT. The CDR3 protein is CASSYFPSNEQFF. As DNA, the CDR3 is TGTGCCAGCAGTTACTTTCCCTCCAATGAGCAGTTCTTC.

CDR3 coding DNA: TGCGCCAGCAGCTTGGAACGGACTAGCACGGGGGATGAGCAGTTCTTC. Protein: CASSLERTSTGDEQFF. The chain combines TRBV5-1 with TRBJ2-1, with TRBD2 identical over 8 bases. Unmatched junction bases numbered 10, after V lost 0 bases and J lost 8 bases. Germline V gene sequence: CDR1 SGHRS, CDR2 YFSETQ. The CDR3 runs 16 residues.

This clonotype showed up just a few times. The chain combines TRBV6-5 with TRBJ2-7, with TRBD1 identical over 9 bases. V lost 0 bases and J lost 4; bases outside the gene matches: 4. Per germline, CDR1 MNHEY and CDR2 SVGAGI. The CDR3 is 15 residues long. The CDR3 nucleotides read TGTGCCAGCAGTTACTCGGGACAGGGTGGATACGAGCAGTACTTC. Protein: CASSYSGQGGYEQYF.

The genes are TRBV10-3 and TRBJ1-2; possible D gene TRBD1, 5 bases. CDR1 is ENHRY, CDR2 SYGVKD, per germline. The CDR3 consists of 13 residues. V was clipped by 4 bases and J by 4 bases, with 10 bases between them. Written as DNA, the CDR3 is TGTGCCATCAGTGCCGGGACGGTCTATGGCTACACCTTC. Translated, it gives CAISAGTVYGYTF.

This chain joins TRBV20-1 and TRBJ2-7, with D maybe TRBD2 (6 bases). Germline assignment: CDR1 DFQATT and CDR2 SNEGSKA (reference sequence). V shed 4 bases and J shed 4 bases, with 17 bases lying between them. The CDR3 has 14 residues. CDR3 region: CSAIGRGSPYEQYF. The CDR3 nucleotides read TGCAGTGCTATTGGGCGGGGTTCTCCATACGAGCAGTACTTC.

J is TRBJ2-7 and V is TRBV7-2; 12 bases are a match to TRBD2. The trim removed 1 base at V and 0 bases at J, leaving 7 bases unmatched. CDR1 and CDR2 (germline): SGHTA, FQGNSA. The CDR3 sequence is 18 residues long. As DNA, the CDR3 is TGTGCCAGCAGCTTAGGGCCTAGCGGGGGGGCGAGCTCCTACGAGCAGTACTTC. It translates to CASSLGPSGGASSYEQYF.

This chain uses TRBV19 with TRBJ1-4; 7 positions match TRBD1. The germline V gene has CDR1 LNHDA and CDR2 SQIVND (reference sequence). J lost 3 bases, V lost 5 bases, and 9 bases had no gene match. The CDR3 extends over 16 amino acids. In DNA form, the CDR3 reads TGTGCCAGTAGTCGCGGAGGGGGCGTCGCTAATGAAAAACTGTTTTTT. Translated: CASSRGGGVANEKLFF.

This clonotype was observed a few times. The rearrangement joins TRBV7-2 to TRBJ2-4; D is possibly TRBD2 (5 bases). CDR3 length: 14 amino acids. V was trimmed by 0 bases and J by 13 bases, leaving 16 bases between them. CDR1 and CDR2 from the germline V gene are SGHTA and FQGNSA. The CDR3 nucleotides are TGTGCCAGCAGCTTAGCGAGCGCGTACGGGGAGCAGTACTTC. It specifies CASSLASAYGEQYF. Full variable domain (missing parts from reference TRBV7-2 and TRBJ2-4): GAGVSQSPSNKVTEKGKDVELRCDPISGHTALYWYRQSLGQGLEFLIYFQGNSAPDKSGLPSDRFSAERTGGSVSTLTIQRTQQEDSAVYLCASSLASAYGEQYFGAGTRLSVL.

Only a few counts were recorded for this clonotype. The CDR3 nucleotides read TGTGCCAGCAGCTTAGCAGCGGGGTTCACCGGGGAGCTGTTTTTT. Protein sequence: CASSLAAGFTGELFF. V is TRBV7-2 and J is TRBJ2-2; 7 bases align to TRBD2. The CDR3 has 15 amino acids. Per germline, CDR1 SGHTA and CDR2 FQGNSA. V shed 0 bases, J shed 4 bases, and the junction held 2 bases outside the gene matches.

In this sample, this clonotype turned up once. Because it lacks the conserved phenylalanine or tryptophan at the end, this CDR3 is likely a read error. The chain couples TRBV12-3 or TRBV12-4 to TRBJ2-3; the D is unclear. The CDR3 contains 14 residues. Deletions cut 7 bases from V and 6 bases from J, with 17 bases between. DNA of the CDR3: TGTGCCAGCAAAGCCGACGGCCCGTTGGATACGCAGTATTAT. It is translated as CASKADGPLDTQYY.

This clonotype was seen a few times. V and J are TRBV13 and TRBJ2-5, with a weak D call TRBD2 (6 bases). This CDR3 spans 17 amino acids. V shed 2 bases and J shed 1 base, with 17 bases lying between them. CDR1 is PRHDT and CDR2 is FYEKMQ in the germline V gene (reference sequence). CDR3 in DNA: TGTGCCAGCAGCTTAAGGATGGAGGGTGGGACCCAAGAGACCCAGTACTTC. It yields the protein CASSLRMEGGTQETQYF.